This is a list of T cell receptor beta chains from one sample in a study of tumor-infiltrating lymphocytes in localized non-small cell lung cancer. The repertoire was sequenced with immunoSEQ multiplex PCR; TCRdb's copy has only in-frame clones and lacks some. Among about 24,000 clones listed, approximately 59% were seen once. Specimen: lung tumor tissue. All receptors derive from a human donor with non-small cell lung cancer. Each CDR3 is given with its conserved first and last residue. Each record gives: D gene, J gene, V gene, clone size, CDR3 DNA, CDR3 protein. D genes are given only for firm matches. The size field is filled for only some rows; it gives once, few, many or a size class.

>-|TRBJ2-5|TRBV28|medium-sized
TGTGCCAGCAGTTCCCTCTTGGGGGGCATGGAGACCCAGTACTTC
CASSSLLGGMETQYF
>TRBD1|TRBJ2-7|TRBV5-1|-
TGCGCCAGTTACCCCGGGACAGGCTCCTACGAGCAGTACTTC
CASYPGTGSYEQYF
>TRBD1|TRBJ2-2|TRBV10-1|-
TGCGCCAGCAGTGAGTCTAATTGGGGGGGGACAGGGGTGTCTGTCACCGGGGAGCTGTTTTTT
CASSESNWGGTGVSVTGELFF
>TRBD2|TRBJ2-3|TRBV4-2|-
TGTGCCAGCAGCCAAGAGGAATCTAGCGGGAGCGATACGCAGTATTTT
CASSQEESSGSDTQYF
>-|TRBJ2-3|TRBV11-2|-
TGTGCCAGCAGCCCCGGGAGAAGCAACACAGATACGCAGTATTTT
CASSPGRSNTDTQYF
>-|TRBJ1-2|TRBV4-1|once
TGCGCCAGCAGCGGCACCCGGGGCTATGGCTACACCTTC
CASSGTRGYGYTF
>-|TRBJ2-1|TRBV6-6|few
TGTGCCACCTTGAGTAAGGTGGGGCTCTCCTACAATGAGCAGTTCTTC
CATLSKVGLSYNEQFF
>-|TRBJ2-3|TRBV7-2|-
TGTGCCAGCAGCCTGGGGAGAGGAGATACGCAGTATTTT
CASSLGRGDTQYF
>-|TRBJ2-1|TRBV6-1|-
TGTGCCAGCAGTGGGCTTTTGGCCAGCTCCTACAATGAGCAGTTCTTC
CASSGLLASSYNEQFF
>TRBD2|TRBJ2-1|TRBV5-1|once
TGCGCCAGCAGCTTGGAGACTAGCGGGTACTACAATGAGCAGTTCTTC
CASSLETSGYYNEQFF
>TRBD1|TRBJ2-3|TRBV18|-
TGTGCCAGCTCTACGGGACAGGCAGATACGCAGTATTTT
CASSTGQADTQYF
>TRBD1|TRBJ1-4|TRBV7-9|few
TGTGCCAGCAGCCGCCGGGACAGGGGCGGGGAAAAACTGTTTTTT
CASSRRDRGGEKLFF
>-|TRBJ2-2|TRBV29-1|-
TGCAGCGTTGAAGAAAGGTTCGGGACCGGGGAGCTGTTTTTT
CSVEERFGTGELFF
>TRBD1|TRBJ1-3|TRBV27|few
TGTGCCAGCAGTTTACAGGGACAGGGAGGAAACACCATATATTTT
CASSLQGQGGNTIYF
>-|TRBJ1-2|TRBV7-3|-
TGTGCCAGCAGCCTAGACGGTAACTATGGCTACACCTTC
CASSLDGNYGYTF
>-|TRBJ2-3|TRBV5-4|once
TGTGCCACCACCACTAGGTTGGGGGGAGAAACAGATACGCAGTATTTT
CATTTRLGGETDTQYF
>-|TRBJ1-4|TRBV5-1|few
TGCGCCAGCAGCGGGACGGGGGGAATTAATGAAAAACTGTTTTTT
CASSGTGGINEKLFF
>-|TRBJ2-1|TRBV20-1|-
TGCAGTGCTACCGGGGATGAGCAGTTCTTC
CSATGDEQFF
>TRBD1|TRBJ1-2|TRBV6-8|-
TGTGCCAGCAGTTACGGGGACAGGGGAGGCTATGGCTACACCTTC
CASSYGDRGGYGYTF
>TRBD2|TRBJ2-2|TRBV5-1|-
TGCGCCAGCAGCTTGGAGGGGAGCGGGAGGAGCGGGGAGCTGTTTTTT
CASSLEGSGRSGELFF
>-|TRBJ2-7|TRBV6-1|-
TGTGCCAGCATGGCGACCTTGGGAGTTTCCGAGCAGTACTTC
CASMATLGVSEQYF
>TRBD1|TRBJ2-4|TRBV5-1|-
TGCGCCAGCAGCGCCTACTCCGGGACAGGTCTAGTAGCCAAAAACATTCAGTACTTC
CASSAYSGTGLVAKNIQYF
>-|TRBJ2-7|TRBV6-5|-
TGTGCCAGCACCAGTTATGACTACGAGCAGTACTTC
CASTSYDYEQYF
>-|TRBJ2-1|TRBV5-1|-
TGCGCCAGCACCCATGGCTCCCAGAACAATGAGCAGTTCTTC
CASTHGSQNNEQFF
>TRBD2|TRBJ2-5|TRBV7-9|-
TGTGCCAGCAGCGTCGGACTAGCGGGGGAGGGGGAGACCCAGTACTTC
CASSVGLAGEGETQYF
>TRBD2|TRBJ2-2|TRBV29-1|once
TGCAGCGTTGAACTAGCGGGAGGGCCGGGCACCGGGGAGCTGTTTTTT
CSVELAGGPGTGELFF
>TRBD1|TRBJ1-1|TRBV11-2|-
TGTGCCAGCAGCCCCTTAGGACAGGGCCCCACTGAAGCTTTCTTT
CASSPLGQGPTEAFF
>-|TRBJ2-3|TRBV2|-
TGTGCCAGCAGTGAATCAGATACGCAGTATTTT
CASSESDTQYF
>TRBD2|TRBJ2-7|TRBV5-4|-
TGTGCCAGCAGCTTAATGCGGGGGAGCTCCTACGAGCAGTACTTC
CASSLMRGSSYEQYF
>TRBD2|TRBJ2-1|TRBV9|-
TGTGCCAGCAATAGACTAGCGGGAGAATCGGATGAGCAGTTCTTC
CASNRLAGESDEQFF
>-|TRBJ1-1|TRBV4-1|few
TGCGCCAGCAGCCAAGAGAGGATAGGTACTGAAGCTTTCTTT
CASSQERIGTEAFF
>-|TRBJ2-7|TRBV10-3|-
TGTGCCATCAGCCCCGGGACTGCCTCCTACGAGCAGTACTTC
CAISPGTASYEQYF
>-|TRBJ2-5|TRBV7-7|-
TGTGCCAGCAGTTTACAGGGAATTGGGACCCAGTACTTC
CASSLQGIGTQYF
>-|TRBJ2-7|TRBV30|-
TGTGCCTGGAGTGTGGGGGCTGTCATTGGGCAGTACTTC
CAWSVGAVIGQYF
>TRBD1|TRBJ1-4|TRBV5-1|-
TGCGCCAGCAGCTTGGCCGGACAGGGATATGAAAAACTGTTTTTT
CASSLAGQGYEKLFF
>-|TRBJ1-4|TRBV9|few
TGTGCCAGCAGCTTCGACAGCTCCTCAACTAATGAAAAACTGTTTTTT
CASSFDSSSTNEKLFF
>-|TRBJ2-1|TRBV4-3|-
TGCGCCAGCAGCCAAGAAGACCTCGGCTCCTACAATGAGCAGTTCTTC
CASSQEDLGSYNEQFF
>-|TRBJ2-3|TRBV5-6|-
TGTGCCAGCAGCTTGGATATCGGGGGAGCAGATACGCAGTATTTT
CASSLDIGGADTQYF
>TRBD2|TRBJ2-7|TRBV9|-
TGTGCCAGCAGCGTATCCGGGAGGGCCTTCGACGAGCAGTACTTC
CASSVSGRAFDEQYF
>-|TRBJ1-1|TRBV18|-
TGTGCCAGCTCACCAGGACGCCTCCTTCAGAACACTGAAGCTTTCTTT
CASSPGRLLQNTEAFF
>-|TRBJ1-3|TRBV28|-
TGTGCCAGCAGACCGCCAGGGATTGAGGTCACCATATATTTT
CASRPPGIEVTIYF